The next 9 T cell receptor beta chains were all read from a single sample in a study of CD8+ T cells in alopecia areata. TCR sequencing used cDNA made by reverse transcription of extracted RNA. Measured with immunoSEQ multiplex PCR; TCRdb has only the in-frame clones, and not every one. The sample contains fewer than 100,000 clones, around 44% of which appear only once. Input material: CD4+ T cells sorted from blood. Every receptor here comes from a human donor with alopecia areata.

This clone was counted only a few times. The rearrangement joins TRBV29-1 to TRBJ2-5; the D is unclear. Germline V gives CDR1 SQVTM, CDR2 ANQGSEA. This CDR3 is built from 13 residues. With 7 bases removed from V and 2 bases from J, the gap between germline ends came to 14 bases. The CDR3 loop is CSARMGRQETQYF. The CDR3 DNA follows: TGCAGCGCGCGGATGGGCAGACAAGAGACCCAGTACTTC.

The chain is built from TRBV29-1 and TRBJ2-7; D call uncertain. Germline CDR1 reads SQVTM; CDR2 reads ANQGSEA. V lost 5 bases and J 0 bases, leaving 17 bases between the germline ends. The CDR3 contains 15 residues. The CDR3 DNA sequence: TGCAGCGTTACCCCCCGCCAGTCGAGCTCCTACGAGCAGTACTTC. Translation gives CSVTPRQSSSYEQYF.

The chain couples TRBV27 to TRBJ1-1; no clear D gene. V was cut by 6 bases and J by 0 bases, with 14 bases left in between. The CDR3 totals 15 residues. Germline CDR1 is MNHEY and CDR2 is SMNVEV (reference sequence). The DNA for the CDR3 is TGTGCCAGCAGGCCTCCATCGACGATGAACACTGAAGCTTTCTTT. This encodes CASRPPSTMNTEAFF.

This rearrangement joins TRBV9 to TRBJ2-3, with 11 positions matching TRBD2. Germline values: CDR1 SGDLS, CDR2 YYNGEE. The V and J ends lost 6 bases and 0 bases, in that order; junction bases with no gene match: 9. This CDR3 has 17 amino acids. For the CDR3, the DNA is TGTGCCAGCACCGTGGGACCTAGCGGGGGGAGCACAGATACGCAGTATTTT. Amino acids: CASTVGPSGGSTDTQYF.

This clone came up a few times. The rearrangement links TRBV29-1 to TRBJ2-1; 8 positions agree with TRBD1. V gave up 4 bases and J gave up 10 bases; unmatched junction bases: 3. Germline V CDR1 and CDR2: SQVTM, ANQGSEA. The CDR3 has 11 residues. CDR3 coding DNA: TGCAGCGTTGCAACAGGGGGGGAGCAGTTCTTC. Translating it yields CSVATGGEQFF.

This chain connects TRBV7-2 to TRBJ2-2; D is ambiguous. CDR1 and CDR2 (germline): SGHTA, FQGNSA. The ends were cut back, 3 bases at V and 4 bases at J, with 9 bases in the middle. The CDR3 is made up of 14 amino acids. CDR3 nucleotides: TGTGCCAGCAGCTTGCAAGGCCCCACCGGGGAGCTGTTTTTT. Translated: CASSLQGPTGELFF.

The V call is TRBV19, the J call TRBJ2-6; the match to TRBD2 covers 8 bases. Germline CDR1 and CDR2: LNHDA and SQIVND (reference sequence). This CDR3 spans 17 amino acids. With V trimmed by 7 bases and J by 1 base, 9 bases remained unmatched. In nucleotides, the CDR3 is TGTGCCAGTATCCCGGGACTAGGTCTTTCTGGGGCCAACGTCCTGACTTTC. Amino acid sequence: CASIPGLGLSGANVLTF.

The rearrangement links TRBV30 to TRBJ1-6; D not certain. Germline CDR1 is GTSNPN and CDR2 is SVGIG (reference sequence). The CDR3 has 12 residues. The DNA of the CDR3 is TGTGCGGCGGAGACTGAAGCATCACCCCTCCACTTT. Translation gives CAAETEASPLHF.

The V and J genes are TRBV29-1 and TRBJ1-6; D gene uncertain. CDR1 and CDR2 from the germline V gene are SQVTM and ANQGSEA. The CDR3 is 13 residues long. Trimming removed 2 bases from V and 9 bases from J, with 11 bases in between. Here the CDR3 DNA reads TGCAGCGTTGAAACCCAAATAGGTTCACCCCTCCACTTT. Amino acid sequence: CSVETQIGSPLHF.